This T cell receptor beta chain was found in a study of blood T cell repertoires in COVID-19. Study-level background: COVID-19 samples collected from the United States, Italy and Spain covered acute and convalescent phases. The analysed material was cDNA or gDNA that came from T cells, B-cell-depleted T cells, or PBMCs.

Methods used by the authors: Reference gene primers were amplified, and this amplification served to estimate nucleated cell counts. Produced via immunoSEQ multiplex PCR; TCRdb's table is partial and in-frame only. V and J calls and clone size are as listed in that table; D and trimming were resolved from the DNA. The repertoire includes fewer than 200,000 clones, about 78% of them detected once, and 8.6% sits in the top ten. The CDR3 runs 17 residues. Trimming cost V 5 bases and J 4 bases; bases outside gene matches: 11. Germline V CDR1 and CDR2: LGHNT, FRNRAP. The chain carries TRBV12-5 and TRBJ1-2; the match to TRBD1 covers 12 bases. The source is a woman aged 50 to 60 with active or convalescent COVID-19. Material for sequencing was peripheral blood. CDR3 in DNA: TGTGCTAGTGGTCCCGGGACAGGGGGCGAGGGAGTCTATGGCTACACCTTC. This gives the protein CASGPGTGGEGVYGYTF.